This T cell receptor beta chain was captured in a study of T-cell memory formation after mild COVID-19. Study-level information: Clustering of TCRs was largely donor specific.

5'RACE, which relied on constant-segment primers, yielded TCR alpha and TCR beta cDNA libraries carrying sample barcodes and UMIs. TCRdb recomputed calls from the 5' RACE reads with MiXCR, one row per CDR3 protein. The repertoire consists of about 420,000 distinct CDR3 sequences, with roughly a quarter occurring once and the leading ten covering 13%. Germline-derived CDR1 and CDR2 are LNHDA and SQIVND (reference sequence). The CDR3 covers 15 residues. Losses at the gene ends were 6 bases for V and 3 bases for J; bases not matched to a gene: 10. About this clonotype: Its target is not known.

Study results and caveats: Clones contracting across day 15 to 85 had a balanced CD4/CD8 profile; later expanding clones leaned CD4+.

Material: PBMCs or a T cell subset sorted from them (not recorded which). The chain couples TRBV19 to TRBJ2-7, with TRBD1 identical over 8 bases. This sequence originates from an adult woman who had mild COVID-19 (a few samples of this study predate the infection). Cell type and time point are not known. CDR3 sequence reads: CASSVAGTGRYEQYF. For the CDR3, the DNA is TGTGCCAGTAGCGTCGCCGGGACAGGTCGCTACGAGCAGTACTTC.